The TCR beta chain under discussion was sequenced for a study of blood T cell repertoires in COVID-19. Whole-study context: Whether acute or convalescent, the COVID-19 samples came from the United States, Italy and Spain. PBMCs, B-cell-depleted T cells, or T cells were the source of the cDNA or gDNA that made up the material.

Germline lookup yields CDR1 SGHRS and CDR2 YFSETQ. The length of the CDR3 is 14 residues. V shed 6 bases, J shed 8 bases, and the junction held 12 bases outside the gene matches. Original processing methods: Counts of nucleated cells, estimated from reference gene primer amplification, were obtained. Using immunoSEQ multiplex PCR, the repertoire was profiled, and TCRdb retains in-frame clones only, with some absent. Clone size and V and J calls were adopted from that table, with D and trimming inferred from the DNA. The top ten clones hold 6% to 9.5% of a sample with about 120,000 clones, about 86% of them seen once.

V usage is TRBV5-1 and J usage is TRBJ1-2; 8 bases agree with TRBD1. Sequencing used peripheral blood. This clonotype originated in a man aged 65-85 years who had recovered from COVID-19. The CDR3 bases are TGCGCCAGCAACCGGGGGCAGGGGGCGAGCGGCTACACCTTC. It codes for CASNRGQGASGYTF.